The source of this T cell receptor (beta chain) is a study of blood T cells in healthy people across ages (dated by TCRdb to the mid-2010s). As for the study more broadly: In model experiments, template switching captured about one uniquely barcoded TCR beta cDNA molecule for every two T cells. Using the same blood draw, the study looked at two additional independent replicas of 1 million unique cDNA reads for two donors, one aged 18 to 30 and the other aged 80 or older. Age-related changes in TCR beta repertoire diversity were measured in the study by deep sequencing normalized with unique cDNA molecular identifiers. To avoid experimental bias, donors of different ages were randomly spread across the sequencing lanes. Donors were grouped into four age groups: young (average approximately 16 years), middle-aged (around 39), aged (around 66) and long-lived (approximately 81).

From cysteine to phenylalanine, the CDR3 is 16 amino acids long. Only CDR3 DNA is held: 48 bases, read in frame from base 1. According to the germline V gene (reference sequence), CDR1 reads MNHNY and CDR2 reads SVGAGI. From V the trimming removes 5 bases and from J it removes 0 bases, while the gene matches leave 2 bases of the junction unaccounted for. Donors were roughly 40 systemically healthy Caucasian individuals from Russia aged roughly 6 to 95 years. Roughly 10 milliliters of peripheral blood were drawn from each donor into EDTA-treated Vacutainer tubes. Ficoll-Paque density-gradient centrifugation was used to isolate PBMCs, with at least 6.5 million per sample. Trizol reagent was used to extract total RNA from PBMCs, with at least 5.5 micrograms per sample. For every donor, flow cytometry on a PBMC aliquot measured the percentage of naive CD45RAhigh/CD27high T cells. Library method: 5' RACE. The sequencing machine was an Illumina HiSeq 2500. A second PCR of about 7 to 12 cycles was run with a J-beta primer mix and a sample-barcoded 5' primer. Each TCR beta cDNA molecule received a unique molecular identifier from a template-switch 5' adaptor carrying 12 random nucleotides. Each sample yielded at least 2.5 million CDR3-containing paired-end reads. First-strand cDNA was synthesized from all RNA with the Mint cDNA synthesis kit, primed by a TRBC-specific oligonucleotide. After uracil-DNA glycosylase treatment, a first 18-cycle PCR used universal primers M1SS and BC2_uni_R on all cDNA. Regarding the original processing steps: For normalization, 1 million high-quality reads, each with a distinct molecular identifier, were randomly selected from each sample. Reads sharing molecular identifiers were discarded rather than binned into consensus sequences. MiTCR, run with a Q25 quality threshold and the strictest error-elimination algorithm, handled CDR3 identification, clonotype clustering and error correction. Lower-bound total TCR beta diversity was estimated with a nonparametric unseen species model using Euler transformation. The raw public data were reprocessed by TCRdb itself: fastp quality trimming at Q25, MiXCR clonotype calling, in-frame beta chains only. For every CDR3 protein sequence, its rows merge into one entry that carries the most common genes and DNA. TCRdb's processing, not the authors', yielded these V and J calls. Counted in this sample were roughly 680,000 distinct CDR3 sequences; about 51% of them appeared once. Of the sample, about 13% falls within the top ten clones.

Ten or more counts support this clonotype. There is no known antigen for this receptor. No qualities accompany the bases; no much larger clone lies one base away. General conclusions and limits of the study: Bulk unsorted PBMC profiling prevented conclusive comparison of naive and antigen-experienced compartments. Observed TCR beta diversity per million T cells fell roughly linearly with age, and a significant reduction was already apparent by age around 40. Compared with the aged group, the long-lived group had more naive CD4+ T cells, fewer expanded clones and increased TCR diversity, a pattern suggesting age selection. Because donor CMV infection status was unknown, age-related changes in expanded clonotypes were potentially confounded. Estimates of total diversity based on one million sequenced T cells were regarded as lower bounds and as underestimates. Observed TCR beta diversity correlated strongly with the percentage of naive T cells measured by flow cytometry.

This TCR came from a woman older than 75 in good health. This chain is built from TRBV6-6 and TRBJ2-2; 11 central nucleotides agree with TRBD2. The sample consisted of blood. The CDR3 protein is CASSTTSGANTGELFF. The sequence in DNA is TGTGCCAGCAGTACGACTAGCGGGGCGAACACCGGGGAGCTGTTTTTT.